A selection of T cell receptor beta chains follows, all from one sample in a study of cytomegalovirus exposure and HLA in healthy donors. This table comes from immunoSEQ multiplex PCR, and its TCRdb copy is limited to in-frame clones, with some not included. Of some 150,000 clones detected, about two thirds appear once; the ten largest clones hold less than 2.5%. Sample: PBMCs. The receptors shown here come from a woman in her forties in good health and CMV-seronegative. CDR3s include the opening cysteine and the closing phenylalanine or tryptophan. The D gene is left open where the match is weak. Not all rows give a size; the values are once, few, many and, for expanded clones, a class.

d_call,clone_size,j_call,v_call,cdr3_nt,cdr3_aa
.,few,TRBJ1-4,TRBV9,TGTGCCAGCAGCGTAGGGCCAGGCCCTAATGAAAAACTGTTTTTT,CASSVGPGPNEKLFF
.,.,TRBJ2-7,TRBV6-5,TGTGCCAGCAGTTCTCGGGCCACAGGGAACTACGAGCAGTACTTC,CASSSRATGNYEQYF
.,.,TRBJ1-1,TRBV7-9,TGTGCCAGCAGCTTAGTAATGGCCCAGGGGTACGGATCGGACACTGAAGCTTTCTTT,CASSLVMAQGYGSDTEAFF
TRBD2,.,TRBJ2-3,TRBV9,TGTGCCAGCAGTGTTAGCGGGGGGGCGTCTAGCACAGATACGCAGTATTTT,CASSVSGGASSTDTQYF
TRBD2,.,TRBJ2-1,TRBV29-1,TGCAGCGTCGGGGGGGTCCCCGGGAGTTCCTACAATGAGCAGTTCTTC,CSVGGVPGSSYNEQFF
.,.,TRBJ1-6,TRBV5-4,TGTGCCAGCAGCTCGGGGGGACCTCCCTATAATTCACCCCTCCACTTT,CASSSGGPPYNSPLHF
TRBD2,.,TRBJ2-7,TRBV4-1,TGCGCCAGCAGCCAAGGAGCGGGGGGGCAGAGAGAGCAGTACTTC,CASSQGAGGQREQYF
.,.,TRBJ1-3,TRBV2,TGTGCCAGCAGTGTGGGGCAGAGTGGAAACACCATATATTTT,CASSVGQSGNTIYF
TRBD2,.,TRBJ2-5,TRBV7-8,TGTGCCAGCAGCTTAGCCGTAGCGGGGGGACCCACGGAGACCCAGTACTTC,CASSLAVAGGPTETQYF
.,.,TRBJ2-2,TRBV7-3,TGTGCCAGCAGCCCGAGGGCCACCGGGGAGCTGTTTTTT,CASSPRATGELFF
TRBD1,.,TRBJ2-7,TRBV19,TGTGCCAGTTCCGGGGGACAGGGCCCCTCCTACGAGCAGTACTTC,CASSGGQGPSYEQYF
TRBD2,.,TRBJ2-5,TRBV29-1,TGCAGCGCTCCTGGGCGGGGGAACCAAGAGACCCAGTACTTC,CSAPGRGNQETQYF
.,.,TRBJ2-7,TRBV13,TGTGCCAGCAGCTTGGGGCGTTCGGCGGGGGAGCAGTACTTC,CASSLGRSAGEQYF
TRBD1,.,TRBJ1-3,TRBV6-5,TGTGCCAGCAGGACAGGGGGAACGGGTGGAAACACCATATATTTT,CASRTGGTGGNTIYF
.,.,TRBJ1-1,TRBV7-9,TGTTCCAGCAGTTTCGGGGACACTGAAGCTTTCTTT,CSSSFGDTEAFF
.,.,TRBJ2-7,TRBV7-2,TGTGCCAGCAGCTTGGGCCGCGAGCAGTACTTC,CASSLGREQYF
.,.,TRBJ1-1,TRBV6-6,TGTGCCAGCAGTTACTTTGGGGAAGACAGGAGGAATTTCTTT,CASSYFGEDRRNFF
.,few,TRBJ1-2,TRBV18,TGTGCCAGCTCACCACCCCGACAGGAGACTCCTAGGTACGGCTACACCTTC,CASSPPRQETPRYGYTF
.,.,TRBJ1-5,TRBV27,TGTGCCAGCAGTTTAGGGGGGGCCAGTCATTCCCAGCATTTT,CASSLGGASHSQHF
.,few,TRBJ1-2,TRBV6-1,TGTGCCAGCAACACCCAGGGTTATGGCTACACCTTC,CASNTQGYGYTF
TRBD1,.,TRBJ1-1,TRBV6-5,TGTGCCAGCAACGACAGGGTCCCGAACACTGAAGCTTTCTTT,CASNDRVPNTEAFF
TRBD2,.,TRBJ2-3,TRBV5-6,TGTGCCAGCAGTCTCGGGGGGGCCTGGGTAGCAGATACGCAGTATTTT,CASSLGGAWVADTQYF
TRBD1,few,TRBJ2-4,TRBV28,TGTGCCAGCAGTTTATCCCAGGGGGCGTACATTCAGTACTTC,CASSLSQGAYIQYF
TRBD1,.,TRBJ2-7,TRBV9,TGTGCCAGCAGCCCAGGCGGACAGGGAAGAAACGAGCAGTACTTC,CASSPGGQGRNEQYF
TRBD1,.,TRBJ1-6,TRBV10-3,TGTGCCATCAGTCCCGGGGACAGGGGACCTTCACCCCTCCACTTT,CAISPGDRGPSPLHF